One sample yielded the 14 T cell receptor beta chains listed below, sequenced in a study of T cell repertoires in cytomegalovirus infection. Each CDR3 protein is one row after TCRdb ran MiXCR on the reads. The data hold nearly 650,000 distinct CDR3 sequences, with roughly 24% observed a single time. The specimen was CD8+ T cells from PBMCs. Receptors were obtained from a human donor in good health (CMV status not recorded). Some clones in this sample may be carry-over from other donors' samples.

In regard to this clonotype: A much larger clone is a single base away; this may be a read error. Written as DNA, the CDR3 is TGTGCCAACAGCCTCTGGACCGTCCAGGATACGCAGTATTTT. Translating gives CANSLWTVQDTQYF. The chain employs TRBV7-3 and TRBJ2-3; the D is unclear. There are 14 residues in the CDR3. Germline assignment: CDR1 SGHTA and CDR2 FQGTGA.

The rearrangement links TRBV6-6 to TRBJ2-2; D might be TRBD2 (7 bases). Trimming left V 0 bases short and J 6 bases short, with 14 bases between. Germline V gives CDR1 MNHNY, CDR2 SVGAGI (reference sequence). The CDR3 has 16 amino acids. For the CDR3, the DNA is TGTGCCAGCAGTTACTCGGGGCAGGGGAGGGCCGGGGAGCTGTTTTTT. Protein: CASSYSGQGRAGELFF.

The J gene is TRBJ1-1, the V gene TRBV7-9; no definite D call. The CDR3 consists of 14 residues. The germline V gene encodes CDR1 SEHNR and CDR2 FQNEAQ (reference sequence). The germline V and J ends were trimmed by 5 bases and 3 bases, with 13 bases remaining between them. CDR3 sequence (DNA): TGTGCCAGCAGCCCCCCCCGGGGAGACACTGAAGCTTTCTTT. It is translated as CASSPPRGDTEAFF.

The rearrangement uses TRBV3-1 and TRBJ2-1; either TRBD1 or TRBD2 may supply D (6 bases each). Trimming left V 3 bases short and J 1 base short, with 25 bases between. The CDR3 extends over 20 amino acids. The germline gives CDR1 LGHDT, CDR2 YNNKEL (reference sequence). CDR3 DNA sequence: TGTGCCAGCAGCCAGACACCCGGGACTTGCGTGAGGGGGTCCTACAATGAGCAGTTCTTC. Its translation: CASSQTPGTCVRGSYNEQFF.

This clonotype has ten or more counts. The genes are TRBV7-9 and TRBJ2-4; maybe TRBD2 (6 bases). Germline V gene data show CDR1 as SEHNR and CDR2 as FQNEAQ (reference sequence). The CDR3 has 16 amino acids. V was clipped by 4 bases and J by 9 bases, with 22 bases between them. CDR3 region: CASSSPMAGPVSIQYF. For the CDR3, the DNA is TGTGCCAGCAGCTCTCCGATGGCGGGGCCCGTGAGCATTCAGTACTTC.

The chain has TRBV7-2 and TRBJ2-3, with D possibly TRBD2 on 7 matching bases. The CDR3 has 18 amino acids. Trimming removed 7 bases from V and 4 bases from J, with 27 bases in between. Looked up from germline, CDR1 is SGHTA and CDR2 is FQGNSA. The CDR3 nucleotides read TGTGCCAGCACCACCACCCGGGGGGCCTTTTCCCACGCAGATACGCAGTATTTT. This gives the protein CASTTTRGAFSHADTQYF.

With respect to this clonotype: A much larger clonotype is one base distant, so this may be a read error. V is TRBV7-6 and J is TRBJ2-1; TRBD2 matches at 9 bases. The germline V gene has CDR1 SGHVS and CDR2 FNYEAQ. The CDR3 covers 15 residues. The CDR3 region is CANSQRGAPYNEQFF. In DNA, the CDR3 is TGTGCCAACAGCCAGCGGGGGGCCCCCTACAATGAGCAGTTCTTC.

The chain couples TRBV7-6 to TRBJ2-7, with D perhaps TRBD2 (7 bases). Trimming removed 4 bases at V and 5 bases at J, with 21 bases between. Germline V CDR1 and CDR2: SGHVS, FNYEAQ. CDR3 length equals 16 residues. CDR3 region: CASSSPTEGRGNEQYF. For the CDR3, the DNA is TGTGCCAGCAGCTCGCCCACCGAAGGGAGGGGGAACGAGCAGTACTTC.

Only a few counts were recorded for this clonotype. The chain links TRBV7-2 to TRBJ2-3; 14 positions agree with TRBD2. Germline V CDR1 and CDR2: SGHTA, FQGNSA. The CDR3 covers 17 residues. With 5 bases clipped from V and 5 bases from J, the junction kept 9 bases outside the gene matches. The CDR3 DNA is TGTGCCAGCAGCAACCCCGGGACTAGCGGGGGCCGAGATACGCAGTATTTT. Its translation: CASSNPGTSGGRDTQYF. Full variable domain (missing parts from reference TRBV7-2 and TRBJ2-3): GAGVSQSPSNKVTEKGKDVELRCDPISGHTALYWYRQSLGQGLEFLIYFQGNSAPDKSGLPSDRFSAERTGGSVSTLTIQRTQQEDSAVYLCASSNPGTSGGRDTQYFGPGTRLTVL.

This clonotype has at least ten counts. The chain couples TRBV6-5 to TRBJ1-1; D possibly corresponds to TRBD1 (6 bases). The ends were cut back, 5 bases at V and 7 bases at J, with 17 bases in the middle. Per the germline V gene, CDR1 is MNHEY and CDR2 is SVGAGI. The CDR3 runs 14 residues. CDR3 DNA: TGTGCCAGCAGTAGGGGACACAGGATGAATGAAGCTTTCTTT. The encoded protein is CASSRGHRMNEAFF.

The gene calls are TRBV4-1 and TRBJ2-1; 8 bases map to TRBD2. The J segment lost 3 bases and the V segment lost 4 bases, leaving 8 bases of the junction unmatched. The V gene's germline CDR1 is MGHRA and CDR2 YSYEKL. The CDR3 has 16 residues. CDR3 sequence reads: CASSLPPGGGYNEQFF. DNA of the CDR3: TGCGCCAGCAGCCTACCACCCGGGGGGGGCTACAATGAGCAGTTCTTC.

This clonotype was seen repeatedly, ten times or more. The V call is TRBV12-3 or TRBV12-4, the J call TRBJ1-1; no clear D. The CDR3 loop spans 13 amino acids. V shed 6 bases and J shed 4 bases, with 12 bases lying between them. The CDR3 loop reads CASSRGVSTEAFF. The DNA of the CDR3 is TGTGCCAGCAGCCGGGGAGTCTCCACTGAAGCTTTCTTT.

As regards this clonotype: A much larger clone is a single base away; this may be a read error. The chain uses TRBV7-2 and TRBJ2-7; D is uncertain. From germline, CDR1 is SGHTA and CDR2 FQGNSA. This CDR3 is 14 amino acids long. CDR3 sequence: CASIPKCFTYKQYV. Here the CDR3 DNA reads TGTGCCAGCATCCCAAAGTGTTTCACCTACAAGCAGTACGTC.

This clonotype was seen more than once but under ten times. The chain uses TRBV12-5 and TRBJ1-2; TRBD1 matches at 7 bases. This CDR3 region has 17 residues. The V segment lost 2 bases and the J segment 3 bases; nucleotides outside the gene matches: 12. In germline, CDR1 is LGHNT, CDR2 FRNRAP. The CDR3 loop is CASGLSHRGNDYYGYTF. CDR3 sequence (DNA): TGTGCTAGTGGTTTGTCACACAGGGGTAACGACTACTATGGCTACACCTTC.